This T cell receptor (beta chain) originates from a study of beta chain features in type 1 diabetes. General study points: Among patients with Type 1 diabetes, TCRB CDR3s were moderately but significantly shorter in every one of the four CD4+ subsets.

This clone has a count of ten or more. The antigen is unknown. The CDR3 runs to 16 residues. Trimming removed 6 bases from V and 5 bases from J; junction bases left unmatched: 12. Investigators reverse transcribed all isolated RNA, so they sequenced expressed TCRB transcripts. Some clones are missing from TCRdb's copy, which holds only in-frame ones; the method was immunoSEQ multiplex PCR. The sample has 300,000 or so clones, approximately 13% seen once. The sequence came from a woman younger than 30 with type 1 diabetes. The rearrangement joins TRBV23-1 to TRBJ2-1; TRBD1 aligns across 8 bases. TRBV23-1 is flagged as an ORF with uncertain function. The sample taken for sequencing was naive CD4+ T cells from blood. The CDR3 region has the DNA TGCGCCAGCAGCCGGCCCGGGACAGGAGTGGACAATGAGCAGTTCTTC. Translated, it gives CASSRPGTGVDNEQFF.